The source of this T cell receptor (beta chain) is a study of blood T cell repertoires in COVID-19. The repertoire was sequenced with immunoSEQ multiplex PCR; TCRdb's copy has only in-frame clones and lacks some. The sample has roughly 300,000 clones; approximately 90% are singletons. Enrolled through a virtual design, the participants were between about 18 and 100 years of age and came from about two dozen US areas. Sequenced material: PBMCs or T cells enriched from blood (not recorded which). The TCR originated in a man aged 30 to 45 who had recovered from COVID-19.

This CDR3 reads CATSDLRRGHNTGELFF. CDR3 bases: TGTGCCACCAGTGATTTGAGGCGGGGGCACAACACCGGGGAGCTGTTTTTT. This chain uses TRBV24-1 with TRBJ2-2; D may be TRBD2 (7 bases). The CDR3 consists of 17 residues. Germline-derived CDR1 and CDR2 are KGHDR and SFDVKD. Trimming took off 0 bases at V and 2 bases at J, with 12 bases between the two ends.